The 22 T cell receptor beta chains reported below all come from one sample, sequenced in a study of T-cell reconstitution after alpha-beta-depleted transplantation in children. The TCRbeta library was prepared with unique molecular identifiers. TCRdb passed the PCR reads through MiXCR, listing each CDR3 protein once. Altogether approximately 1,000,000 distinct CDR3 sequences are present, about 29% being singletons, with the ten largest covering about 28%. The specimen was PBMCs, mostly from graft donor cells, collected 360 days after TCRalphabeta/CD19-depleted stem cell transplant. The receptors shown here come from a boy under three years old who had a stem cell transplant for SCID, so the T cells may come from the graft donor.

The chain is built from TRBV5-5 and TRBJ2-6; the D is unclear. CDR3 size: 13 residues. Deletions cut 7 bases from V and 0 bases from J, with 5 bases between. Germline V gene data show CDR1 as SGHKS and CDR2 as YYEKEE (reference sequence). This chain's CDR3 is CASLSSGANVLTF. The DNA of the CDR3 is TGTGCCAGCCTAAGCTCTGGGGCCAACGTCCTGACTTTC.

This clonotype was found once. This sequence joins TRBV12-3 or TRBV12-4 and TRBJ1-3; TRBD1 agrees at 7 bases. V was pared by 4 bases and J by 2 bases, with 5 bases of the junction left unmatched. The CDR3 runs to 15 residues. The CDR3 nucleotides read TGTGCCAGCAGTTGGGGACAGAATCCTGGAAACACCATATATTTT. Its translation: CASSWGQNPGNTIYF.

J is TRBJ2-1 and V is TRBV5-1; 9 bases fit TRBD1. CDR3 size: 16 residues. Losses at the gene ends were 4 bases for V and 9 bases for J; bases not matched to a gene: 14. Germline CDR1 SGHRS, CDR2 YFSETQ. CDR3 amino acids: CASSIPPGQGFLEQFF. The CDR3 DNA reads TGCGCCAGCAGCATACCACCGGGACAGGGTTTTCTTGAGCAGTTCTTC.

The chain links TRBV7-2 to TRBJ2-7; TRBD1 might be the D (6 bases). There are 15 residues in the CDR3. V lost 5 bases, J lost 6 bases, and 20 bases lay in between. Germline CDR1 and CDR2: SGHTA and FQGNSA. The CDR3 sequence: CASSPPWTANAEQYF. CDR3 in DNA: TGTGCCAGCAGCCCCCCCTGGACAGCCAATGCCGAGCAGTACTTC.

The genes are TRBV11-2 and TRBJ2-7, with D hard to call. V was clipped by 2 bases and J by 2 bases, with 19 bases between them. This CDR3 has 17 amino acids. Germline CDR1 reads SGHAT; CDR2 reads FQNNGV. The CDR3, as DNA: TGTGCCAGCAGCTTACGTGGACGAAGTAACACGGCCTACGAGCAGTACTTC. Its translation is CASSLRGRSNTAYEQYF.

This clonotype has more than one count but fewer than ten. The rearrangement uses TRBV4-1 and TRBJ2-2; 8 positions agree with TRBD2. CDR1 is MGHRA, CDR2 YSYEKL, per germline. The ends lost 5 bases at V and 6 bases at J; junction bases unmatched: 8. This CDR3 spans 15 amino acids. The CDR3 loop is CASSAGTSLPGELFF. In DNA, the CDR3 is TGCGCCAGCAGCGCCGGGACTAGTCTCCCCGGGGAGCTGTTTTTT.

This clonotype was counted a few times. This rearrangement joins TRBV20-1 to TRBJ2-2; the D gene is possibly TRBD2 (6 bases). Germline V gene sequence: CDR1 DFQATT, CDR2 SNEGSKA (reference sequence). This CDR3 spans 12 amino acids. V was trimmed by 1 base and J by 7 bases, leaving 7 bases between them. The CDR3 spells CSARAGDGELFF. CDR3 nucleotides: TGCAGTGCTAGAGCGGGGGACGGGGAGCTGTTTTTT.

The J gene is TRBJ2-3, the V gene TRBV14, with 9 bases identical to TRBD2. After removal of 5 bases from V and 5 bases from J, the junction contained 14 bases not matched to a gene. This CDR3 region has 17 residues. Germline V gene data show CDR1 as SGHDN and CDR2 as FVKESK. CDR3 nucleotides: TGTGCCAGCAGCTCCACCGTTCGGCGGGGGGGCCAAGATACGCAGTATTTT. This codes for CASSSTVRRGGQDTQYF.

This clonotype turned up a few times. The chain employs TRBV20-1 and TRBJ2-7; D might be TRBD1 (6 bases). V lost 3 bases and J lost 2, with 11 bases in between. The CDR3 is made up of 13 amino acids. CDR1 is DFQATT, CDR2 SNEGSKA, per germline (reference sequence). DNA for the CDR3: TGCAGTGCTAGGAGCACAGGGACCTACGAGCAGTACTTC. Its translation: CSARSTGTYEQYF.

This rearrangement joins TRBV18 to TRBJ2-5; weak D call: TRBD2 (5 bases). The germline gives CDR1 KGHSH, CDR2 LQKENI. V was trimmed by 5 bases and J by 2 bases, leaving 27 bases between them. This CDR3 has 19 amino acids. DNA of the CDR3: TGTGCCAGCTCAATGACTACAGCGCCCCACCCTAGATTACAAGAGACCCAGTACTTC. This sequence encodes CASSMTTAPHPRLQETQYF. The variable domain in full, completed from reference TRBV18 and TRBJ2-5, reads NAGVMQNPRHLVRRRGQEARLRCSPMKGHSHVYWYRQLPEEGLKFMVYLQKENIIDESGMPKERFSAEFPKEGPSILRIQQVVRGDSAAYFCASSMTTAPHPRLQETQYFGPGTRLLVL.

The chain links TRBV6-1 to TRBJ2-2; TRBD1 might be the D (6 bases). Germline loops: CDR1 MNHNS, CDR2 SASEGT. With 8 bases removed from V and 2 bases from J, the gap between germline ends came to 12 bases. The CDR3 is made up of 14 amino acids. The chain's CDR3 is CASPGHQNTGELFF. CDR3 nucleotide sequence: TGTGCCAGCCCGGGACATCAAAACACCGGGGAGCTGTTTTTT.

The V call is TRBV27, the J call TRBJ2-7, with TRBD1 as a possible D gene (5 bases). The germline V and J ends were trimmed by 1 base and 6 bases, with 10 bases remaining between them. The CDR3 consists of 13 residues. Germline CDR1 reads MNHEY; CDR2 reads SMNVEV (reference sequence). CDR3 in DNA: TGTGCCAGCAGTTTATGGTCTAGGGGCGAGCAGTACTTC. It specifies CASSLWSRGEQYF.

This clonotype has just a few counts. CDR3 protein: CASSLGHFSTDTQYF. In nucleotides, the CDR3 is TGCGCCAGCAGCCTCGGTCACTTTAGCACAGATACGCAGTATTTT. The chain is built from TRBV5-1 and TRBJ2-3; D not resolved. The CDR3 is 15 amino acids. The germline V gene has CDR1 SGHRS and CDR2 YFSETQ. Trimming stripped 4 bases from V and 0 bases from J, with 12 bases between. The complete variable domain, with remaining parts taken from reference TRBV5-1 and TRBJ2-3, reads KAGVTQTPRYLIKTRGQQVTLSCSPISGHRSVSWYQQTPGQGLQFLFEYFSETQRNKGNFPGRFSGRQFSNSRSEMNVSTLELGDSALYLCASSLGHFSTDTQYFGPGTRLTVL.

CDR3 coding DNA: TGCGCCAGCAGCTTGGGGGGGTGGCCGACCGGAGAGACCCAGTACTTC. The encoded protein is CASSLGGWPTGETQYF. The rearrangement uses TRBV5-1 and TRBJ2-5; either TRBD1 or TRBD2 may supply D (5 bases each). Looked up from germline, CDR1 is SGHRS and CDR2 is YFSETQ. Trimming stripped 0 bases from V and 4 bases from J, with 16 bases between. The CDR3 covers 16 residues.

The rearrangement links TRBV6-2 or TRBV6-3 to TRBJ1-5; 9 bases match TRBD1. Germline assignment: CDR1 MNHEY and CDR2 SVGEGT. V shed 4 bases and J 5 bases; nucleotides not matched to a gene: 12. The CDR3 runs 17 residues. This chain's CDR3 is CASSSYRDRAQDQPQHF. DNA of the CDR3: TGTGCCAGCAGTTCCTACCGGGACAGGGCCCAAGATCAGCCCCAGCATTTT.

The chain couples TRBV30 to TRBJ2-4, with TRBD2 matching over 7 bases. CDR1 is GTSNPN, CDR2 SVGIG, per germline (reference sequence). The CDR3 runs to 13 residues. V lost 3 bases and J lost 5; bases outside the gene matches: 4. The CDR3 DNA sequence: TGTGCCTGGAGGAAGCGGGGTGAAAACATTCAGTACTTC. Translation gives CAWRKRGENIQYF.

This rearrangement joins TRBV7-9 to TRBJ2-1, with a possible D match to TRBD1 (6 bases). This CDR3 comprises 16 residues. Germline CDR1 is SEHNR and CDR2 is FQNEAQ (reference sequence). Trimming removed 5 bases at V and 4 bases at J, with 18 bases between. The CDR3 nucleotides read TGTGCCAGCAGCGCCAGTGGGGGACACCGATACAATGAGCAGTTCTTC. Amino acids: CASSASGGHRYNEQFF.

V is TRBV12-3 or TRBV12-4 and J is TRBJ2-4; weak D call: TRBD2 (6 bases). This CDR3 region has 15 residues. V was trimmed by 0 bases and J by 1 base, leaving 7 bases between them. CDR3 coding DNA: TGTGCCAGCAGTTTAGCAGGGAGGGCCAAAAACATTCAGTACTTC. Encoded protein: CASSLAGRAKNIQYF.

This clonotype was counted many times. The genes are TRBV24-1 and TRBJ2-5, with 8 bases identical to TRBD1. This CDR3 region has 17 residues. The germline V gene encodes CDR1 KGHDR and CDR2 SFDVKD. The V gene end was trimmed by 3 bases and the J gene end by 4 bases; junction bases not matched to a gene: 12. CDR3 region: CATSDGPGTGGGETQYF. In nucleotides, the CDR3 is TGTGCCACCAGTGATGGCCCCGGGACAGGAGGAGGAGAGACCCAGTACTTC.

This clonotype was detected only a few times. The chain employs TRBV6-5 and TRBJ1-2, with D possibly being TRBD1 (6 bases). Germline loops: CDR1 MNHEY, CDR2 SVGAGI. This CDR3 is built from 15 residues. V lost 4 bases and J 4 bases, leaving 16 bases between the germline ends. This CDR3 reads CASSSPQGSAYGYTF. In DNA form, the CDR3 reads TGTGCCAGCAGTTCTCCACAGGGAAGTGCCTATGGCTACACCTTC.

The chain employs TRBV3-1 and TRBJ2-7; no definite D call. V was trimmed by 0 bases and J by 8 bases, leaving 11 bases between them. The CDR3 length is 13 residues. The germline CDR1 and CDR2 sequences are LGHDT and YNNKEL (reference sequence). CDR3 DNA: TGTGCCAGCAGCCAAGATCCGGCTGGGAAGCAGTACTTC. It translates to CASSQDPAGKQYF.

This clonotype was detected a few times. The chain employs TRBV20-1 and TRBJ2-3, with D possibly called TRBD1 or TRBD2 (7 bases each). Germline CDR1 is DFQATT and CDR2 is SNEGSKA (reference sequence). The CDR3 length is 14 residues. Trimming cost V 6 bases and J 10 bases, with 23 bases left between them. The CDR3 here is CSAAAGGGREAQYF. The CDR3 DNA is TGCAGTGCCGCCGCAGGGGGGGGTAGAGAGGCGCAGTATTTT.